What follows are 23 T cell receptor beta chains derived from one specimen sequenced in a study of T cells after yellow fever vaccination. A single record per CDR3 protein comes from TCRdb applying MiXCR to the 5' RACE reads. The data show around 300,000 distinct CDR3 sequences, roughly 4.3% seen once. The sample consisted of PBMCs, taken 15 days after the yellow fever booster vaccination. These receptors were obtained from a man aged 18 to 30 who received the YFV17D yellow fever vaccine.

This clonotype was detected many times. J is TRBJ1-3 and V is TRBV5-1; maybe TRBD1 (6 bases). The length of the CDR3 is 14 residues. Trimming removed 4 bases from V and 0 bases from J, with 8 bases in between. Germline-derived CDR1 and CDR2 are SGHRS and YFSETQ. The CDR3 here is CASSPTGSGNTIYF. CDR3 sequence (DNA): TGCGCCAGCAGCCCGACAGGCTCTGGAAACACCATATATTTT. The variable domain in full, completed from reference TRBV5-1 and TRBJ1-3, reads KAGVTQTPRYLIKTRGQQVTLSCSPISGHRSVSWYQQTPGQGLQFLFEYFSETQRNKGNFPGRFSGRQFSNSRSEMNVSTLELGDSALYLCASSPTGSGNTIYFGEGSWLTVV.

The chain is built from TRBV18 and TRBJ1-2, with TRBD1 as a possible D gene (6 bases). Between the trimmed V and J ends, which lost 6 bases and 1 base, there was a span of 15 bases. Germline CDR1 KGHSH, CDR2 LQKENI. The CDR3 has 15 amino acids. CDR3 residues: CASSPGQNNNYGYTF. The CDR3 DNA reads as TGTGCCAGCTCGCCCGGACAGAATAATAACTATGGCTACACCTTC.

The gene calls are TRBV10-3 and TRBJ2-1, with 15 positions matching TRBD2. The CDR3 is 15 residues long. The germline CDR1 and CDR2 sequences are ENHRY and SYGVKD. V shed 9 bases, J shed 7 bases, and the junction held 7 bases outside the gene matches. CDR3 amino acids: CAIRTSGGEKNEQFF. DNA of the CDR3: TGTGCCATTAGGACTAGCGGGGGGGAGAAAAATGAGCAGTTCTTC.

The chain uses TRBV4-3 and TRBJ2-3; no definite D call. This CDR3 contains 13 residues. The V and J ends lost 0 bases and 4 bases respectively, with 5 bases between them. Germline V lookup: CDR1 LGHNA, CDR2 YSLEER. CDR3 DNA sequence: TGCGCCAGCAGCCAAGATGTACCAGATACGCAGTATTTT. Amino acids: CASSQDVPDTQYF.

Many counts were recorded for this clonotype. This sequence joins TRBV2 and TRBJ1-1, with 10 bases matching TRBD1. V shed 4 bases, J shed 4 bases, and the junction held 12 bases outside the gene matches. This CDR3 comprises 17 residues. Germline CDR1 SNHLY, CDR2 FYNNEI. The CDR3 sequence: CASSADSLGTGVTEAFF. CDR3 nucleotides: TGTGCCAGCAGTGCGGATTCGTTGGGGACAGGGGTCACTGAAGCTTTCTTT.

This clonotype came up many times. The chain uses TRBV3-1 and TRBJ2-5; no firm D call. CDR3 length equals 14 residues. Looked up from germline, CDR1 is LGHDT and CDR2 is YNNKEL (reference sequence). V gave up 2 bases and J gave up 3 bases, with 10 bases separating them. The CDR3 DNA sequence: TGTGCCAGCAGCCAATACAGCGTCAAAGAGACCCAGTACTTC. This codes for CASSQYSVKETQYF.

This chain connects TRBV20-1 to TRBJ2-1; D not certain. V was clipped by 3 bases and J by 4 bases, with 10 bases between them. Germline V gene sequence: CDR1 DFQATT, CDR2 SNEGSKA (reference sequence). CDR3 length: 13 residues. In DNA form, the CDR3 reads TGCAGTGCTAGCCACTCAGCATACAATGAGCAGTTCTTC. It is translated as CSASHSAYNEQFF.

This clonotype was seen a handful of times. The chain is built from TRBV9 and TRBJ2-3, with D perhaps given as TRBD1 or TRBD2 (5 bases each). The CDR3 runs 17 residues. Germline assignment: CDR1 SGDLS and CDR2 YYNGEE. Trimming took off 0 bases at V and 3 bases at J, with 17 bases between the two ends. The CDR3 nucleotides read TGTGCCAGCAGCGTAGTTCCTTCTAGTTGGGGGACAGATACGCAGTATTTT. It encodes CASSVVPSSWGTDTQYF.

V usage is TRBV2 and J usage is TRBJ2-5; TRBD1 is a possible D gene (6 bases). Germline V gene sequence: CDR1 SNHLY, CDR2 FYNNEI. This CDR3 spans 14 amino acids. The germline V and J ends were trimmed by 5 bases and 5 bases, with 15 bases remaining between them. CDR3 nucleotide sequence: TGTGCCAGCAGTTCCAGGGGAATGTGGGAGACCCAGTACTTC. Its protein product is CASSSRGMWETQYF.

Only a few counts were recorded for this clonotype. V and J are TRBV20-1 and TRBJ2-6; no clear D gene. CDR1 DFQATT and CDR2 SNEGSKA come from the germline V gene (reference sequence). V was trimmed by 3 bases and J by 2 bases, leaving 11 bases between them. This CDR3 is 15 amino acids long. The CDR3: CSASQAHAGANVLTF. Written as DNA, the CDR3 is TGCAGTGCTAGTCAGGCCCACGCTGGGGCCAACGTCCTGACTTTC.

At least ten counts were recorded for this clonotype. The chain combines TRBV6-1 with TRBJ1-2; D remains ambiguous. Looked up from germline, CDR1 is MNHNS and CDR2 is SASEGT. CDR3 length equals 16 residues. V lost 9 bases and J 5 bases, leaving 25 bases between the germline ends. The CDR3 bases are TGTGCCAGTTTGACGGACGGACCTAGGAGCCTTTATGGCTACACCTTC. It is translated as CASLTDGPRSLYGYTF.

CDR3: CASSLGRGGGYTF. In DNA form, the CDR3 reads TGCGCCAGCAGCTTGGGTCGAGGGGGAGGCTACACCTTC. The rearrangement links TRBV5-1 to TRBJ1-2, with a possible D match to TRBD1 (6 bases). V lost 0 bases, J lost 8 bases, and 11 bases lay in between. CDR3 length equals 13 residues. Germline lookup yields CDR1 SGHRS and CDR2 YFSETQ.

This clonotype was seen a handful of times. The genes are TRBV7-2 and TRBJ1-1, with D possibly TRBD1 on 6 matching bases. Germline CDR1 SGHTA, CDR2 FQGNSA. V was shortened by 5 bases and J by 8 bases, with 12 bases between the two germline ends. CDR3 length: 12 residues. The DNA of the CDR3 is TGTGCCAGCAGCACCCCGGACAGAGAAGCTTTCTTT. The encoded protein is CASSTPDREAFF.

In its sample, this clonotype was seen many times. The V and J genes are TRBV28 and TRBJ2-5; perhaps TRBD2 as D (7 bases). This CDR3 contains 17 residues. From germline, CDR1 is MDHEN and CDR2 SYDVKM. Between the trimmed V and J ends, which lost 7 bases and 5 bases, there was a span of 26 bases. CDR3 region: CASIDARLGRGGETQYF. The CDR3 DNA follows: TGTGCCAGCATTGACGCTCGTCTGGGCAGGGGAGGGGAGACCCAGTACTTC.

This clonotype was picked up a small number of times. V is TRBV4-2 and J is TRBJ2-5; TRBD2 matches 7 bases. The CDR3 is made up of 15 amino acids. Germline V gives CDR1 LGHNA, CDR2 YNFKEQ. J lost 5 bases, V lost 1 base, and 7 bases had no gene match. CDR3 coding DNA: TGTGCCAGCAGCCAAGGAGGCCGGGGGGAGGAGACCCAGTACTTC. Its translation is CASSQGGRGEETQYF.

The chain carries TRBV15 and TRBJ2-7; D may correspond to TRBD1 or TRBD2 (6 bases each). V was pared by 1 base and J by 3 bases, with 13 bases between. The CDR3 is 15 amino acids. Germline assignment: CDR1 LNHNV and CDR2 YYDKDF (reference sequence). The CDR3 DNA is TGTGCCACCAGCAGAGGGGGGGCCCGCGGCTACGAGCAGTACGTC. Its translation: CATSRGGARGYEQYV.

This chain links TRBV5-1 with TRBJ1-1; 9 bases agree with TRBD1. V lost 3 bases to trimming and J lost 5 bases; unmatched junction nucleotides: 8. This CDR3 is built from 15 residues. CDR1 and CDR2 from the germline V gene are SGHRS and YFSETQ. For the CDR3, the DNA is TGCGCCAGCAGCTCAATGGGACAGGGACGGACTGAAGCTTTCTTT. Encoded protein: CASSSMGQGRTEAFF. Full variable domain (rest looked up from reference TRBV5-1 and TRBJ1-1): KAGVTQTPRYLIKTRGQQVTLSCSPISGHRSVSWYQQTPGQGLQFLFEYFSETQRNKGNFPGRFSGRQFSNSRSEMNVSTLELGDSALYLCASSSMGQGRTEAFFGQGTRLTVV.

This clonotype was seen at least ten times. The chain has TRBV20-1 and TRBJ2-7; 10 bases map to TRBD2. Per germline, CDR1 DFQATT and CDR2 SNEGSKA (reference sequence). There are 13 residues in the CDR3. V trimming: 7 bases; J trimming: 2 bases; junction bases outside the gene matches: 5. CDR3 DNA sequence: TGCAGTGTCGCACTAGCGGGGACCTACGAGCAGTACGTC. Encoded protein: CSVALAGTYEQYV.

This clonotype came up a few times. V and J are TRBV29-1 and TRBJ1-1; D call uncertain. Deletions cut 4 bases from V and 0 bases from J, with 12 bases between. The CDR3 has 14 residues. Germline CDR1 SQVTM, CDR2 ANQGSEA. CDR3 in amino acids: CSVAVPRLNTEAFF. The CDR3 DNA sequence: TGCAGCGTTGCGGTCCCCCGCTTGAACACTGAAGCTTTCTTT.

In its sample, this clonotype was seen a few times. The genes are TRBV6-4 and TRBJ2-2; 8 bases map to TRBD1. This CDR3 has 16 amino acids. V lost 3 bases to trimming and J lost 3 bases; unmatched junction nucleotides: 6. Germline assignment: CDR1 MRHNA and CDR2 SNTAGT. CDR3 DNA sequence: TGTGCCAGCAGTGAAGGACAGGGTATACACACCGGGGAGCTGTTTTTT. It specifies CASSEGQGIHTGELFF.

This clonotype occurred many times. This rearrangement joins TRBV7-2 to TRBJ2-5; 13 bases are shared with TRBD2. Germline V gives CDR1 SGHTA, CDR2 FQGNSA. V was pared by 5 bases and J by 2 bases, with 8 bases of the junction left unmatched. The CDR3 contains 17 residues. The CDR3, as DNA: TGTGCCAGCAGCAAAACTAGCGGGGGGGCACTACAAGAGACCCAGTACTTC. It encodes CASSKTSGGALQETQYF.

The V call is TRBV14, the J call TRBJ2-1, with 7 positions matching TRBD2. Per the germline V gene, CDR1 is SGHDN and CDR2 is FVKESK. V lost 1 base, J lost 2 bases, and 8 bases stayed unmatched. The CDR3 is 17 residues long. The chain's CDR3 is CASSQGGGRITYNEQFF. As DNA, the CDR3 is TGTGCCAGCAGCCAAGGCGGGGGACGGATTACCTACAATGAGCAGTTCTTC.

This clonotype has a count of ten or more. The chain recombines TRBV9 with TRBJ2-7, with D perhaps assigned TRBD1 or TRBD2 (5 bases each). Deletions cut 4 bases from V and 3 bases from J, with 17 bases between. Germline V gene sequence: CDR1 SGDLS, CDR2 YYNGEE. CDR3 length equals 15 residues. The CDR3 here is CASSPQGTGIYEQYF. The DNA of the CDR3 is TGTGCCAGCAGCCCTCAGGGCACGGGGATCTACGAGCAGTACTTC.